The following is a T cell receptor (beta chain) sequence with its context. The trim removed 0 bases at V and 1 base at J, leaving 6 bases unmatched. The CDR3 spans 17 residues. In germline, CDR1 is SGDLS, CDR2 YYNGEE. The data stem from a study of beta chain features in type 1 diabetes. Every donor had blood drawn once into heparin, 100 to 150 mL on average. Investigators reverse transcribed all isolated RNA, so they sequenced expressed TCRB transcripts. Profiling relied on immunoSEQ multiplex PCR, and the TCRdb table lists in-frame clones only, not all of them. The sample comprises 250,000 or so clones, under 70% of which are singletons, and around 0.05% rests with the top ten.

Sequences were obtained from naive CD4+ T cells from blood. This TCR came from a man aged 25 to 45 in good health. The genes are TRBV9 and TRBJ2-2; 7 positions match TRBD1. The CDR3 sequence: CASSVGQGIENTGELFF. DNA of the CDR3: TGTGCCAGCAGCGTAGGACAGGGAATTGAGAACACCGGGGAGCTGTTTTTT.